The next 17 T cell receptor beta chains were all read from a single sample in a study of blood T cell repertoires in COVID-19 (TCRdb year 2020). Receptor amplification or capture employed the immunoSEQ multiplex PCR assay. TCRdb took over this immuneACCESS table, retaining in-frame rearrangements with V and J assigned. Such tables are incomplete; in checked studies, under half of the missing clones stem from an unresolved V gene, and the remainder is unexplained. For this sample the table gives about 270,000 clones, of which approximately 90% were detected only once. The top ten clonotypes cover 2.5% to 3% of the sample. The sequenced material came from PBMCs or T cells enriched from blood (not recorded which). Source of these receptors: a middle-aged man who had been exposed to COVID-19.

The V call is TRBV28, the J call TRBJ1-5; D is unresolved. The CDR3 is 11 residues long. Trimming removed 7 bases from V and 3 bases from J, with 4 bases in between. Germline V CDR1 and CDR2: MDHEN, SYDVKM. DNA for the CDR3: TGTGCCAGCACCAACAATCAGCCCCAGCATTTT. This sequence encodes CASTNNQPQHF.

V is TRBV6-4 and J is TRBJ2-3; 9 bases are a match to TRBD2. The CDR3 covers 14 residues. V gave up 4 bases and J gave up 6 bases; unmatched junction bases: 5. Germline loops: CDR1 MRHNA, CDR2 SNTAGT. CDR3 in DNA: TGTGCCAGCAGTGTTAGCGGGAGACCCGATACGCAGTATTTT. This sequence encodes CASSVSGRPDTQYF.

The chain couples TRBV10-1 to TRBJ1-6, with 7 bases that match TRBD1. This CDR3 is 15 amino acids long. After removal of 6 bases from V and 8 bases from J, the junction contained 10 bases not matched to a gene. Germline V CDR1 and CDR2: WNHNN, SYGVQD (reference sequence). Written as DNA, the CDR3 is TGCGCCAGCAGCCACAGGTTAGGGGGCGATTCACCCCTCCACTTT. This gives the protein CASSHRLGGDSPLHF.

CDR3 nucleotide sequence: TGTGCCAGCAGTTTATCCTGGGGGCCCTACTCTGGAAACACCATATATTTT. It translates to CASSLSWGPYSGNTIYF. V and J are TRBV27 and TRBJ1-3; tentative D call: TRBD1 (6 bases). V was pared by 0 bases and J by 0 bases, with 12 bases between. The germline V gene has CDR1 MNHEY and CDR2 SMNVEV (reference sequence). The CDR3 is 17 residues long.

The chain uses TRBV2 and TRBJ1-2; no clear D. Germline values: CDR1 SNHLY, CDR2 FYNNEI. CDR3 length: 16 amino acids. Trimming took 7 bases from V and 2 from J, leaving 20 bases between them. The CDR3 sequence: CASTAPTKGGNYGYTF. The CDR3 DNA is TGTGCCAGCACTGCCCCCACTAAAGGAGGGAACTATGGCTACACCTTC.

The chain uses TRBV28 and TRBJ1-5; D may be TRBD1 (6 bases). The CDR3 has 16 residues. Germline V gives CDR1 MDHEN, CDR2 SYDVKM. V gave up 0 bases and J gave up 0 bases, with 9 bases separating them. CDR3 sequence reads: CASSLWTGGSNQPQHF. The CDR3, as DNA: TGTGCCAGCAGTTTATGGACAGGAGGTAGCAATCAGCCCCAGCATTTT.

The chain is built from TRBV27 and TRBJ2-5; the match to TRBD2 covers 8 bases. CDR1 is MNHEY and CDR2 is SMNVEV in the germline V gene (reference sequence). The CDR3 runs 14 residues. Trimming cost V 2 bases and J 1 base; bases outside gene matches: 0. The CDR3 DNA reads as TGTGCCAGCAGTTTAGGACTAGCCCAAGAGACCCAGTACTTC. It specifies CASSLGLAQETQYF.

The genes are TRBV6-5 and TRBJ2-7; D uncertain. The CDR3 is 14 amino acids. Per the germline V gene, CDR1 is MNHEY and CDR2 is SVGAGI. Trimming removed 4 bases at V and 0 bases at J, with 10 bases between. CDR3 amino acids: CASSSVLSSYEQYF. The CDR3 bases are TGTGCCAGCAGTTCCGTCCTAAGCTCCTACGAGCAGTACTTC.

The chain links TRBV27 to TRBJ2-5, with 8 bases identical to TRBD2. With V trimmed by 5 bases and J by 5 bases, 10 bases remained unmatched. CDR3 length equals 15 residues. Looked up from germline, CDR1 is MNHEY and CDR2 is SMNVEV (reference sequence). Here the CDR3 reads CASSHIRTSLETQYF. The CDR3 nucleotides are TGTGCCAGCAGTCATATAAGGACTAGCTTGGAGACCCAGTACTTC.

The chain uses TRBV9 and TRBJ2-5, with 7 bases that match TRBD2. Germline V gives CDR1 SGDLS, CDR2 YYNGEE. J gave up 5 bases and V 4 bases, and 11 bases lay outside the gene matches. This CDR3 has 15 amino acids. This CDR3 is CASSLLGLGLETQYF. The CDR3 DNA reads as TGTGCCAGCAGCCTTCTTGGACTAGGTCTTGAGACCCAGTACTTC.

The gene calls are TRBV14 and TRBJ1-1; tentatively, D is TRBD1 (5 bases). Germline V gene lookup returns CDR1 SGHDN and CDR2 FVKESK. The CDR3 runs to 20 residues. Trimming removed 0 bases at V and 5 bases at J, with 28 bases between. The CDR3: CASSQESSRQKGELRTEAFF. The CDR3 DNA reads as TGTGCCAGCAGCCAAGAATCGTCGCGACAGAAAGGCGAATTGCGGACTGAAGCTTTCTTT.

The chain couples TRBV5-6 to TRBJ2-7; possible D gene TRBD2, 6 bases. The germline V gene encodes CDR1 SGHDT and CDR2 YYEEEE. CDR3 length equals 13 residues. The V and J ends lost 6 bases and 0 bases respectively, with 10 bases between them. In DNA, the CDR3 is TGTGCCAGCAACGGGGACTTCTCCTACGAGCAGTACTTC. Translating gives CASNGDFSYEQYF. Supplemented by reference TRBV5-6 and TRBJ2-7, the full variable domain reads DAGVTQSPTHLIKTRGQQVTLRCSPKSGHDTVSWYQQALGQGPQFIFQYYEEEERQRGNFPDRFSGHQFPNYSSELNVNALLLGDSALYLCASNGDFSYEQYFGPGTRLTVT.

The CDR3 region has the DNA TGTGCCAGCAGTTTAGCCGTTAACACTGGAAACACCATATATTTT. Its translation is CASSLAVNTGNTIYF. This chain connects TRBV28 to TRBJ1-3, with no clear D. Trimming stripped 2 bases from V and 2 bases from J, with 10 bases between. The CDR3 runs 15 residues. In germline, CDR1 is MDHEN, CDR2 SYDVKM.

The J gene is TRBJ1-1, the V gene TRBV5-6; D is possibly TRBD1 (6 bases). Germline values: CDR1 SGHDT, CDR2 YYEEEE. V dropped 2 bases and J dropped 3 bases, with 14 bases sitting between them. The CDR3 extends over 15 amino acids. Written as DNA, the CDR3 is TGTGCCAGCAGCTTAAATCCAGGGGAATACACTGAAGCTTTCTTT. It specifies CASSLNPGEYTEAFF.

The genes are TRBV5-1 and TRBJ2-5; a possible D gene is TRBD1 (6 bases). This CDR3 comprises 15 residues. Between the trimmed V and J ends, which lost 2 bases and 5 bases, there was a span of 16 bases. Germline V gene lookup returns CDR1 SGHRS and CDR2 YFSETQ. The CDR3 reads CASSFQQGLGETQYF. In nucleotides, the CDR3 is TGCGCCAGCAGCTTCCAACAGGGATTGGGGGAGACCCAGTACTTC. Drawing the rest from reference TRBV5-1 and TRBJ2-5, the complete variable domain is KAGVTQTPRYLIKTRGQQVTLSCSPISGHRSVSWYQQTPGQGLQFLFEYFSETQRNKGNFPGRFSGRQFSNSRSEMNVSTLELGDSALYLCASSFQQGLGETQYFGPGTRLLVL.

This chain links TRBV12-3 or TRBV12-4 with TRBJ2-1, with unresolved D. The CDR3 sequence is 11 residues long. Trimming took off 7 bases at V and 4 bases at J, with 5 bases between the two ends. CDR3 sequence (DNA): TGTGCCAGCACCGTATACAATGAGCAGTTCTTC. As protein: CASTVYNEQFF.

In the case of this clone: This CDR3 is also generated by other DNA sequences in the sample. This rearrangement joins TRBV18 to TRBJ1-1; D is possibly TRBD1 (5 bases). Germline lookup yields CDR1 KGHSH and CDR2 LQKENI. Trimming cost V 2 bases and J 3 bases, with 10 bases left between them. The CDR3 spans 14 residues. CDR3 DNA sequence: TGTGCCAGCTCACCAACCCGGGGGGACACTGAAGCTTTCTTT. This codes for CASSPTRGDTEAFF.